One sample yielded the 25 T cell receptor beta chains listed below, sequenced in a study of T cells in Graves' hyperthyroidism and ophthalmopathy. What was amplified from RNA transcripts were TCR beta CDR3 regions. HTBI primers were employed in a first-round RT-PCR of the TCR CDR3. TCRdb re-called the multiplex PCR reads with MiXCR, one entry per CDR3 protein. The sample yields 550,000 to 700,000 distinct CDR3 sequences, just over 45% seen once. The material sequenced was peripheral blood or thyroid tissue (not recorded which). The receptors stem from an adult woman with Graves' disease, either hyperthyroidism or ophthalmopathy (not recorded which).

This clonotype was seen ten or more times. The chain uses TRBV20-1 and TRBJ1-2; 7 bases match TRBD1. V trimming: 4 bases; J trimming: 4 bases; junction bases outside the gene matches: 9. Per germline, CDR1 DFQATT and CDR2 SNEGSKA (reference sequence). The CDR3 length is 14 residues. This CDR3 reads CSATPGQFFYGYTF. The CDR3 DNA sequence: TGCAGTGCTACCCCGGGACAGTTTTTCTATGGCTACACCTTC.

This clonotype was picked up many times. The chain recombines TRBV12-5 with TRBJ1-2; TRBD1 matches 8 bases. Germline V CDR1 and CDR2: LGHNT, FRNRAP. CDR3 size: 14 residues. The trim removed 5 bases at V and 3 bases at J, leaving 5 bases unmatched. For the CDR3, the DNA is TGTGCTAGTGGTGAGGGGGACAGGTACTATGGCTACACCTTC. As protein: CASGEGDRYYGYTF.

The V call is TRBV19, the J call TRBJ1-5; tentatively, D is TRBD1 (6 bases). Germline CDR1 LNHDA, CDR2 SQIVND (reference sequence). This CDR3 spans 14 amino acids. Trimming cost V 3 bases and J 4 bases, with 10 bases left between them. The DNA of the CDR3 is TGTGCCAGTAGTATGGAGGGACAAAATCAGCCCCAGCATTTT. It specifies CASSMEGQNQPQHF.

This clonotype was seen at least ten times. The gene calls are TRBV7-9 and TRBJ1-5; 7 bases line up with TRBD1. The CDR3 contains 14 residues. In germline, CDR1 is SEHNR, CDR2 FQNEAQ (reference sequence). Trimming removed 5 bases from V and 6 bases from J; junction bases left unmatched: 7. The CDR3 DNA is TGTGCCAGCAGCCCGACAGGGTTGACTCAGCCCCAGCATTTT. Encoded protein: CASSPTGLTQPQHF.

This clonotype was counted at least ten times. The rearrangement links TRBV5-4 to TRBJ2-6, with no clear D. Between the trimmed V and J ends, which lost 5 bases and 4 bases, there was a span of 10 bases. This CDR3 spans 14 amino acids. From germline, CDR1 is SGHNT and CDR2 YYREEE (reference sequence). The CDR3 is CASSWVAGANVLTF. CDR3 DNA: TGTGCCAGCAGTTGGGTAGCAGGGGCCAACGTCCTGACTTTC. Looking up the rest from reference TRBV5-4 and TRBJ2-6 gives the full variable domain: ETGVTQSPTHLIKTRGQQVTLRCSSQSGHNTVSWYQQALGQGPQFIFQYYREEENGRGNFPPRFSGLQFPNYSSELNVNALELDDSALYLCASSWVAGANVLTFGAGSRLTVL.

This clonotype was detected many times. The V gene is TRBV10-3, the J gene TRBJ2-5; D tentatively fits TRBD1 or TRBD2 (5 bases each). V lost 2 bases, J lost 4 bases, and 11 bases lay in between. CDR3 length equals 14 residues. Germline V gene sequence: CDR1 ENHRY, CDR2 SYGVKD. The CDR3 DNA follows: TGTGCCATCAGTGAGGAGGGGAGTGGAGAGACCCAGTACTTC. Protein: CAISEEGSGETQYF.

The chain employs TRBV28 and TRBJ1-3; D remains ambiguous. Germline CDR1 and CDR2: MDHEN and SYDVKM. V was shortened by 4 bases and J by 4 bases, with 11 bases between the two germline ends. The CDR3 has 14 residues. The CDR3 protein is CASSSSRSGNTIYF. The CDR3 coding sequence is TGTGCCAGCAGTTCGTCTAGGTCGGGAAACACCATATATTTT.

The genes are TRBV6-6 and TRBJ2-7, with D possibly TRBD1 on 5 matching bases. Germline loops: CDR1 MNHNY, CDR2 SVGAGI (reference sequence). V lost 7 bases and J 5 bases, leaving 18 bases between the germline ends. The CDR3 covers 14 residues. As DNA, the CDR3 is TGTGCCAGCAATCCAGCCTCTGGGGCCAACGAGCAGTACTTC. Amino acids: CASNPASGANEQYF.

The chain has TRBV30 and TRBJ1-2, with 7 bases matching TRBD1. The V segment lost 2 bases and the J segment 2 bases; nucleotides outside the gene matches: 5. Germline CDR1 reads GTSNPN; CDR2 reads SVGIG (reference sequence). The CDR3 is 14 residues long. Here the CDR3 reads CAWSPTGLNYGYTF. In DNA form, the CDR3 reads TGTGCCTGGAGTCCGACAGGGCTAAACTATGGCTACACCTTC.

CDR3 DNA sequence: TGTGCCAGTAGTGGAAGGACAACTAATCAGCCCCAGCATTTT. This encodes CASSGRTTNQPQHF. The chain employs TRBV19 and TRBJ1-5; D is possibly TRBD1 (5 bases). In germline, CDR1 is LNHDA, CDR2 SQIVND (reference sequence). V shed 5 bases and J shed 4 bases, with 12 bases lying between them. The CDR3 covers 14 residues.

This clonotype has a count of ten or more. The chain is built from TRBV4-1 and TRBJ2-2; D gene unclear. Germline lookup yields CDR1 MGHRA and CDR2 YSYEKL. The CDR3 spans 13 residues. V was pared by 3 bases and J by 7 bases, with 9 bases between. CDR3 region: CASSHLGVGELFF. CDR3 DNA: TGCGCCAGCAGCCACTTGGGTGTCGGGGAGCTGTTTTTT.

This clonotype has at least ten counts. The chain recombines TRBV6-5 with TRBJ2-5; no clear D gene. Trimming left V 6 bases short and J 4 bases short, with 6 bases between. In germline, CDR1 is MNHEY, CDR2 SVGAGI. The CDR3 has 11 amino acids. The CDR3 reads CASRRGETQYF. The CDR3 nucleotides read TGTGCCAGCAGGCGAGGAGAGACCCAGTACTTC.

This chain links TRBV10-3 with TRBJ1-2; the D is unclear. This CDR3 spans 16 amino acids. CDR1 and CDR2 (germline): ENHRY, SYGVKD. Between the trimmed V and J ends, which lost 4 bases and 1 base, there was a span of 16 bases. CDR3 bases: TGTGCCATCAGTGCTAGAGGTCCGACGGGTAACTATGGCTACACCTTC. Its protein is CAISARGPTGNYGYTF.

The DNA for the CDR3 is TGCAGTGCACGTGTCCCCTACGAGCAGTACTTC. Its protein is CSARVPYEQYF. V and J are TRBV20-1 and TRBJ2-7; unclear D gene. Germline CDR1 is DFQATT and CDR2 is SNEGSKA (reference sequence). CDR3 length: 11 residues. Trimming removed 6 bases from V and 2 bases from J, with 8 bases in between.

The V gene is TRBV19, the J gene TRBJ2-1; a possible D gene is TRBD2 (5 bases). Germline values: CDR1 LNHDA, CDR2 SQIVND (reference sequence). The CDR3 runs 17 residues. Deletions cut 6 bases from V and 0 bases from J, with 18 bases between. The CDR3 is CASSVWLATSSYNEQFF. The CDR3 DNA follows: TGTGCCAGTAGCGTTTGGCTAGCCACGAGCTCCTACAATGAGCAGTTCTTC. The complete variable domain, with remaining parts taken from reference TRBV19 and TRBJ2-1, reads DGGITQSPKYLFRKEGQNVTLSCEQNLNHDAMYWYRQDPGQGLRLIYYSQIVNDFQKGDIAEGYSVSREKKESFPLTVTSAQKNPTAFYLCASSVWLATSSYNEQFFGPGTRLTVL.

The count of this clonotype is one. The chain couples TRBV15 to TRBJ2-5; a weak D match, TRBD2 (6 bases). Between the trimmed V and J ends, which lost 0 bases and 4 bases, there was a span of 9 bases. Germline CDR1 and CDR2: LNHNV and YYDKDF (reference sequence). The CDR3 has 14 amino acids. The CDR3 is CATSREGSGETQYF. The CDR3 DNA reads TGTGCCACCAGCAGAGAGGGTAGCGGAGAGACCCAGTACTTC.

This clonotype was seen at least ten times. V usage is TRBV4-1 and J usage is TRBJ2-7; D call uncertain. This CDR3 is 12 amino acids long. Germline values: CDR1 MGHRA, CDR2 YSYEKL. Trimming removed 5 bases from V and 4 bases from J, with 9 bases in between. In nucleotides, the CDR3 is TGCGCCAGCAGCACGACACCGTACGAGCAGTACTTC. It is translated as CASSTTPYEQYF.

This clonotype appeared a single time. This rearrangement joins TRBV11-2 to TRBJ1-5, with D unresolved. The V end lost 5 bases, the J end lost 8 bases, and 13 bases lay between the germline ends. Germline V gives CDR1 SGHAT, CDR2 FQNNGV. The CDR3 sequence is 13 residues long. CDR3 DNA: TGTGCCAGCAGCGCCCAAGGGCAAGAGCCCCAGCATTTT. It specifies CASSAQGQEPQHF.

This clonotype was seen repeatedly, ten times or more. One junction end disagrees with the germline gene, perhaps due to a read error. The V call is TRBV10-1, the J call TRBJ2-7; the D gene is possibly TRBD2 (6 bases). The CDR3 contains 15 residues. Germline loops: CDR1 WNHNN, CDR2 SYGVQD (reference sequence). The CDR3 DNA sequence: TGCGCCAGCAGTGAGTTCGGCAGGGACTCCCACGAGCAGTACTTC. Encoded protein: CASSEFGRDSHEQYF.

This clonotype has ten or more counts. The V and J genes are TRBV3-1 and TRBJ1-2; 12 nucleotides line up with TRBD1. With 2 bases clipped from V and 4 bases from J, the junction kept 2 bases outside the gene matches. This CDR3 has 15 residues. Per germline, CDR1 LGHDT and CDR2 YNNKEL (reference sequence). The CDR3 coding sequence is TGTGCCAGCAGCCAACCGGGACAGGGGGCCTATGGCTACACCTTC. Translated: CASSQPGQGAYGYTF.

The sample holds many counts of this clonotype. The chain carries TRBV12-3 or TRBV12-4 and TRBJ2-5, with TRBD2 identical over 10 bases. Unmatched junction bases numbered 7, after V lost 6 bases and J lost 3 bases. The CDR3 has 15 residues. The CDR3 DNA is TGTGCCAGCAGCCTGGCACTAGCGGGAAAAGAGACCCAGTACTTC. It encodes CASSLALAGKETQYF.

This clonotype was detected once. V is TRBV7-3 and J is TRBJ2-2; perhaps TRBD2 as D (6 bases). V lost 0 bases, J lost 7 bases, and 12 bases lay in between. Germline loops: CDR1 SGHTA, CDR2 FQGTGA. The CDR3 loop spans 15 amino acids. The CDR3 reads CASSLTASEGGELFF. CDR3 bases: TGTGCCAGCAGCTTAACGGCTAGCGAGGGCGGGGAGCTGTTTTTT.

The sample holds many counts of this clonotype. The chain combines TRBV2 with TRBJ1-4; tentatively, D is TRBD1 (6 bases). CDR3 length: 15 amino acids. With 1 base removed from V and 3 bases from J, the gap between germline ends came to 9 bases. Germline V gene sequence: CDR1 SNHLY, CDR2 FYNNEI. The CDR3 DNA is TGTGCCAGCAGTGAAGAACAGGGTTCTAATGAAAAACTGTTTTTT. As protein: CASSEEQGSNEKLFF. The complete variable domain, with remaining parts taken from reference TRBV2 and TRBJ1-4, reads EPEVTQTPSHQVTQMGQEVILRCVPISNHLYFYWYRQILGQKVEFLVSFYNNEISEKSEIFDDQFSVERPDGSNFTLKIRSTKLEDSAMYFCASSEEQGSNEKLFFGSGTQLSVL.

This clonotype was counted ten times or more. The chain combines TRBV7-8 with TRBJ2-5; 7 nucleotides match TRBD2. The CDR3 length is 13 residues. CDR1 and CDR2 (germline): SGHVS, FQNEAQ. V was pared by 4 bases and J by 9 bases, with 8 bases of the junction left unmatched. The CDR3 sequence: CASSSGLPRAQYF. DNA of the CDR3: TGTGCCAGCAGCTCGGGACTACCTAGGGCCCAGTACTTC. The variable domain in full, completed from reference TRBV7-8 and TRBJ2-5, reads GAGVSQSPRYKVAKRGQDVALRCDPISGHVSLFWYQQALGQGPEFLTYFQNEAQLDKSGLPSDRFFAERPEGSVSTLKIQRTQQEDSAVYLCASSSGLPRAQYFGPGTRLLVL.

The rearrangement links TRBV7-2 to TRBJ2-5; 12 positions agree with TRBD2. CDR1 and CDR2 from the germline V gene are SGHTA and FQGNSA. The CDR3 has 17 residues. V gave up 5 bases and J gave up 1 base; unmatched junction bases: 8. The CDR3 DNA reads TGTGCCAGCAGCAGGGCTAGCGGGAGGGCTGCCCAAGAGACCCAGTACTTC. This gives the protein CASSRASGRAAQETQYF.